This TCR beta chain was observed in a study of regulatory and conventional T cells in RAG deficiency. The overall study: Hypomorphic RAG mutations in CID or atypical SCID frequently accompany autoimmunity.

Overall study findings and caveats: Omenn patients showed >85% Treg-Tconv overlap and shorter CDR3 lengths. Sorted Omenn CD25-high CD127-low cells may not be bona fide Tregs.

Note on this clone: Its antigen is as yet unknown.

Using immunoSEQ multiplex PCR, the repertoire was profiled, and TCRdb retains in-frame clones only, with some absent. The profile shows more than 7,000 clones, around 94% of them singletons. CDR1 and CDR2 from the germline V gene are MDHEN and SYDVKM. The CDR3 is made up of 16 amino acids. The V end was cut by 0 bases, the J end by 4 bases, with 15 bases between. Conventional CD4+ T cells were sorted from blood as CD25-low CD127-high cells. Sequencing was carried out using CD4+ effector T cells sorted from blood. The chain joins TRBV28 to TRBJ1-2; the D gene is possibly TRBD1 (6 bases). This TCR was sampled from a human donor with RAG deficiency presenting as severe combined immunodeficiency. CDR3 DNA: TGTGCCAGCAGTTTATGGGAGGGGGGGAGCGGCTATGGCTACACCTTC. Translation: CASSLWEGGSGYGYTF.